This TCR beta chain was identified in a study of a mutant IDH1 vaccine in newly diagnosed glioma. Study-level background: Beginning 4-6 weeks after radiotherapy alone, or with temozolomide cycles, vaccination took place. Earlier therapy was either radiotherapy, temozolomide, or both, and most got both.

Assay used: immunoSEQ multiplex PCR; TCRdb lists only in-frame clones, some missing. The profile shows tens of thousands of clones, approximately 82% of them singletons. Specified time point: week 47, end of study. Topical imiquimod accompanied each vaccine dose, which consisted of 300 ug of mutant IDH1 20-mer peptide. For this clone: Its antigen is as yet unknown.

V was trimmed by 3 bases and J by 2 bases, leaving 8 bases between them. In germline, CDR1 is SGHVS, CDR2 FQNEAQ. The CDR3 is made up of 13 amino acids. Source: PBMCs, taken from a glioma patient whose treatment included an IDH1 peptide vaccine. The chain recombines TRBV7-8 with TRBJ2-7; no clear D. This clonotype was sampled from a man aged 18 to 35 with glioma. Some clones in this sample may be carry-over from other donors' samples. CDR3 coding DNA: TGTGCCAGCAGCTTCGGCAGAACCTACGAGCAGTACTTC. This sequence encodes CASSFGRTYEQYF.